Each of the 11 T cell receptor beta chains below was sequenced from the same sample in a study of shared clonotypes between healthy human individuals. Profiled with immunoSEQ multiplex PCR; TCRdb holds only in-frame clones, not every one. The sample carries about 1.5 million clones, roughly 96% recorded once. The sequencing input was naive CD4+ T cells sorted from blood. As to subset: CD45RA+ positively selected. These receptor sequences come from a man aged 25 to 45 in good health.

In regard to this clone: The sample has other DNA sequences that encode this CDR3 too. The chain links TRBV5-1 to TRBJ2-1; TRBD2 matches 8 bases. Trimming removed 0 bases from V and 7 bases from J; junction bases left unmatched: 3. In germline, CDR1 is SGHRS, CDR2 YFSETQ. CDR3 length: 14 amino acids. CDR3 in amino acids: CASSLAGGDNEQFF. The CDR3 DNA reads TGCGCCAGCAGCTTGGCCGGGGGGGATAATGAGCAGTTCTTC. Full variable domain (outside the CDR3, taken from reference TRBV5-1 and TRBJ2-1): KAGVTQTPRYLIKTRGQQVTLSCSPISGHRSVSWYQQTPGQGLQFLFEYFSETQRNKGNFPGRFSGRQFSNSRSEMNVSTLELGDSALYLCASSLAGGDNEQFFGPGTRLTVL.

The rearrangement joins TRBV7-2 to TRBJ2-5; D is undetermined. Germline CDR1 reads SGHTA; CDR2 reads FQGNSA. Trimming removed 5 bases at V and 1 base at J, with 5 bases between. This CDR3 comprises 12 residues. CDR3 in amino acids: CASSPFQETQYF. DNA for the CDR3: TGTGCCAGCAGCCCCTTCCAAGAGACCCAGTACTTC.

This sequence joins TRBV29-1 and TRBJ2-3; 8 bases line up with TRBD2. This CDR3 comprises 14 residues. Looked up from germline, CDR1 is SQVTM and CDR2 is ANQGSEA. With V trimmed by 2 bases and J by 3 bases, 4 bases remained unmatched. In nucleotides, the CDR3 is TGCAGCGTTGAACGGGGCGGGAGGACAGATACGCAGTATTTT. Translation: CSVERGGRTDTQYF.

The chain couples TRBV11-2 to TRBJ2-4; 7 bases line up with TRBD1. Germline CDR1 is SGHAT and CDR2 is FQNNGV. With V trimmed by 5 bases and J by 0 bases, 4 bases remained unmatched. The CDR3 covers 15 residues. The CDR3 spells CASSIGTVAKNIQYF. For the CDR3, the DNA is TGTGCCAGCAGCATTGGGACAGTAGCCAAAAACATTCAGTACTTC. The variable domain in full, completed from reference TRBV11-2 and TRBJ2-4, reads EAGVAQSPRYKIIEKRQSVAFWCNPISGHATLYWYQQILGQGPKLLIQFQNNGVVDDSQLPKDRFSAERLKGVDSTLKIQPAKLEDSAVYLCASSIGTVAKNIQYFGAGTRLSVL.

DNA of the CDR3: TGTGCCAGCAGCCAACCCGGGACACCCTATCAAGAGACCCAGTACTTC. Translation: CASSQPGTPYQETQYF. The J gene is TRBJ2-5, the V gene TRBV14; D is perhaps TRBD1 (6 bases). The CDR3 runs 16 residues. Per the germline V gene, CDR1 is SGHDN and CDR2 is FVKESK. The V end lost 2 bases, the J end lost 2 bases, and 15 bases lay between the germline ends.

The chain employs TRBV10-2 and TRBJ2-7; D is ambiguous. CDR3 size: 13 residues. Germline V CDR1 and CDR2: WSHSY, SAAADI. Trimming took off 4 bases at V and 2 bases at J, with 9 bases between the two ends. In DNA form, the CDR3 reads TGCGCCAGCAGTGTTTCCCGAACCTACGAGCAGTACTTC. Amino acids: CASSVSRTYEQYF.

The genes are TRBV7-6 and TRBJ1-5; D is perhaps TRBD1 (5 bases). Per germline, CDR1 SGHVS and CDR2 FNYEAQ. The CDR3 contains 13 residues. Trimming stripped 5 bases from V and 6 bases from J, with 11 bases between. CDR3 amino acids: CASSPRGAQPQHF. CDR3 nucleotides: TGTGCCAGCAGCCCAAGGGGAGCTCAGCCCCAGCATTTT.

This clone occurred once. Other nucleotide sequences from this sample produce the same CDR3. This sequence joins TRBV15 and TRBJ2-3; D perhaps matches TRBD1 (5 bases). CDR1 is LNHNV and CDR2 is YYDKDF in the germline V gene (reference sequence). The V end lost 8 bases, the J end lost 2 bases, and 8 bases lay between the germline ends. The CDR3 totals 12 residues. The CDR3 nucleotides read TGTGCCACCTCCAGGGTCACAGATACGCAGTATTTT. Protein: CATSRVTDTQYF.

This clone occurred once. The genes are TRBV2 and TRBJ2-7; 9 bases fit TRBD1. The CDR3 sequence is 15 residues long. J lost 0 bases, V lost 5 bases, and 5 bases had no gene match. Germline V gene lookup returns CDR1 SNHLY and CDR2 FYNNEI. For the CDR3, the DNA is TGTGCCAGCAGTCAACAGGGGGCCCTCTCCTACGAGCAGTACTTC. It specifies CASSQQGALSYEQYF. Using reference TRBV2 and TRBJ2-7 for the parts outside the CDR3, the full variable domain is EPEVTQTPSHQVTQMGQEVILRCVPISNHLYFYWYRQILGQKVEFLVSFYNNEISEKSEIFDDQFSVERPDGSNFTLKIRSTKLEDSAMYFCASSQQGALSYEQYFGPGTRLTVT.

The V call is TRBV9, the J call TRBJ1-2; weak D call: TRBD1 (5 bases). Germline V gene lookup returns CDR1 SGDLS and CDR2 YYNGEE. The CDR3 sequence is 17 residues long. Trimming removed 2 bases at V and 5 bases at J, with 22 bases between. CDR3 nucleotides: TGTGCCAGCAGCGTTACGAGCAGGGAGTACTCTCAATATGGCTACACCTTC. As protein: CASSVTSREYSQYGYTF.

CDR3 in DNA: TGTGCCAGCAGTCCCGGACAGGTAGGCTTTGAATACAATGAGCAGTTCTTC. Translating gives CASSPGQVGFEYNEQFF. The chain joins TRBV27 to TRBJ2-1, with 7 bases identical to TRBD1. This CDR3 has 17 amino acids. Per the germline V gene, CDR1 is MNHEY and CDR2 is SMNVEV (reference sequence). V was pared by 5 bases and J by 4 bases, with 14 bases of the junction left unmatched.